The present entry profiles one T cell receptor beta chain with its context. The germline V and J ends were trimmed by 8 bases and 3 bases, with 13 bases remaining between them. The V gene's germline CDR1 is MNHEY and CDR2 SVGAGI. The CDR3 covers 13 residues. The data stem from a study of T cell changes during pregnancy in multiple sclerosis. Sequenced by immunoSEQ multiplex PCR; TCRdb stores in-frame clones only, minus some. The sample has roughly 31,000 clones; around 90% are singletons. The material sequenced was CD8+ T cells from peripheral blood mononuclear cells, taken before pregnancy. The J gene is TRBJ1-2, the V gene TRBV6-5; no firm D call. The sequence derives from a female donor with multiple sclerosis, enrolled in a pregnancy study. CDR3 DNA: TGTGCCAGCGGTCCGCAGGCGCACTATGGCTACACCTTC. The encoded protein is CASGPQAHYGYTF.